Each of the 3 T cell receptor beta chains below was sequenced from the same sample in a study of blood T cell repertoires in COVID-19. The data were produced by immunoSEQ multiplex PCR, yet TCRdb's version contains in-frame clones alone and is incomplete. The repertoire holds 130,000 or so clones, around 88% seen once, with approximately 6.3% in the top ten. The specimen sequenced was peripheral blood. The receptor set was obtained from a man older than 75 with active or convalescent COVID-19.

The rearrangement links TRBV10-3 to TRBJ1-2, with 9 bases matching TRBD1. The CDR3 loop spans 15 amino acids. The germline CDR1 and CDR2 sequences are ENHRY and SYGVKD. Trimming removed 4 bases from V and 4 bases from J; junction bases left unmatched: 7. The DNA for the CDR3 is TGTGCCATCAGTGTCCCGGGACAGGGCGTCTATGGCTACACCTTC. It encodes CAISVPGQGVYGYTF.

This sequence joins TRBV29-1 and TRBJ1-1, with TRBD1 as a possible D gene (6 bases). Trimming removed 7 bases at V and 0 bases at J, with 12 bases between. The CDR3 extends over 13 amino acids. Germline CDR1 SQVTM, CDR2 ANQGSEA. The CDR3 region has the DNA TGCAGCGGACGGGGGGCCTTGAACACTGAAGCTTTCTTT. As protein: CSGRGALNTEAFF.

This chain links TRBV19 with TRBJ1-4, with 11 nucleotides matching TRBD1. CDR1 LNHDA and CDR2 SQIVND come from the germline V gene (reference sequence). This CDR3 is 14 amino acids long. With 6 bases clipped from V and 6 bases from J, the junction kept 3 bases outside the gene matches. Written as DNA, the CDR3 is TGTGCCAGTAGGTCGGGACAGGGGGATGAAAAACTGTTTTTT. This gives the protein CASRSGQGDEKLFF. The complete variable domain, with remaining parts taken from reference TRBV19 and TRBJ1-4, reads DGGITQSPKYLFRKEGQNVTLSCEQNLNHDAMYWYRQDPGQGLRLIYYSQIVNDFQKGDIAEGYSVSREKKESFPLTVTSAQKNPTAFYLCASRSGQGDEKLFFGSGTQLSVL.